This entry is about one T cell receptor beta chain. This CDR3 has 17 residues. With 3 bases clipped from V and 2 bases from J, the junction kept 8 bases outside the gene matches. Germline loops: CDR1 MDHEN, CDR2 SYDVKM. This entry comes from a study of early T cells in non-severe SARS-CoV-2 infection. TCRdb redid the calling of the 5' RACE reads with MiXCR, one entry per CDR3 protein. The repertoire has roughly 20,000 distinct CDR3 sequences, around 4% of them found once; the top ten carry roughly 1.5%. Sequenced: whole blood. J is TRBJ2-3 and V is TRBV28; 10 bases agree with TRBD2. This receptor was obtained from an adult who was a healthcare worker with PCR-confirmed SARS-CoV-2 infection or an uninfected control (not recorded which). The CDR3 here is CASSFLSSGGDTDTQYF. The CDR3 coding sequence is TGTGCCAGCAGTTTCTTATCAAGCGGGGGGGACACAGATACGCAGTATTTT.